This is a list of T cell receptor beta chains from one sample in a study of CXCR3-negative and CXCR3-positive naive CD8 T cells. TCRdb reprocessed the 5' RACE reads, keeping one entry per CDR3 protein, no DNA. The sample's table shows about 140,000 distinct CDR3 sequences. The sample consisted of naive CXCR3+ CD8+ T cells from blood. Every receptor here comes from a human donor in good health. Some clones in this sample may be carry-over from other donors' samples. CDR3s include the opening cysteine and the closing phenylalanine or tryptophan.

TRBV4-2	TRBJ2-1	CASSQLADTSYNEQFF
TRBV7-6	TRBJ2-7	CASSLEPGHTYEQYF
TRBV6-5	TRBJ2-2	CASSVRGLNTGELFF
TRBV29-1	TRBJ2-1	CSSLGDYGGAGNEQFF
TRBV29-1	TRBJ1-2	CSVLTRDNYGYTF
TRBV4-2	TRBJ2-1	CASSQIAGGPDNEQFF
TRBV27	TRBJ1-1	CASSLSSGGNTEAFF
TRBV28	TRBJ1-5	CASSRGNQPQHF
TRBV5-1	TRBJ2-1	CASSPSNGNEQFF
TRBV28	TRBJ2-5	CARNRERGKVETQYF
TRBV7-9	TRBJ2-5	CASSSGLAGSQETQYF
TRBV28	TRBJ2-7	CASTWAYEQYF
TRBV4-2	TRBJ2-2	CASSQAPSGGFLNTGELFF
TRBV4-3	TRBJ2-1	CASSQDSGYEQFF
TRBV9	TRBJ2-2	CASSAIQGTGELFF
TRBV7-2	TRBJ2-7	CASSFDRGPYEQYF
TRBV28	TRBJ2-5	CASSFGQGWFNGETQYF
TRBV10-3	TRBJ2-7	CAISEVGQSYEQYF
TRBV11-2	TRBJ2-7	CASSFEGWEQYF
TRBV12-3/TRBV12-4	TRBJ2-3	CASSLSTSGTADTQYF
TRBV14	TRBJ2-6	CASSQDKRTGKKYSGANVLTF
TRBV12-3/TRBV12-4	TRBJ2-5	CASSETGSGYQETQYF
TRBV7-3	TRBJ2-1	CASSLFPGTTDEQFF
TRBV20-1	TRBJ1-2	CSATRGQGNYGYTF
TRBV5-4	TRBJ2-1	CASSFRQGGPLLDEQFF
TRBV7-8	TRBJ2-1	CASSPVVGGTGLGEQFF
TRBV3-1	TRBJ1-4	CASSQLIARTTNEKLFF
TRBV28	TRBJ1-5	CATTKYIGSNQPQHF
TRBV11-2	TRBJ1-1	CASSLGSRVIEAFF
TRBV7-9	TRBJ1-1	CASISTGNTEAFF
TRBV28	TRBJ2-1	CASSSQGARYNEQFF
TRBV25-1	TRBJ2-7	CATTDWTYEQYF
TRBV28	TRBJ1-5	CASSLQGQAQPQHF
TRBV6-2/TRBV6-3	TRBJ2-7	CASSYALASYEQYF
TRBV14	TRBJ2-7	CASSVAGGVYEQYF
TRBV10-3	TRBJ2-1	CAISEPPGQGSGEQFF
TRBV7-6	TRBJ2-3	CASSLERGSGGIDTQYF
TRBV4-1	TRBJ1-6	CASSQKVGPQNSPLHF
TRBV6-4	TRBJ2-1	CASSEGGSYNEQFF
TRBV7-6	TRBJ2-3	CASSRARQGAPDTQYF
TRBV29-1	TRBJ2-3	CSVESGLAGGLGTDTQYF
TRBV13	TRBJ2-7	CASSLGLQVSYEQYF
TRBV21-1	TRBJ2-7	CASSTRTAIYEQYF
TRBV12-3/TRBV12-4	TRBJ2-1	CASSRTSGYNEQFF
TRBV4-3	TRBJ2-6	CASSQDRISGANVLTF
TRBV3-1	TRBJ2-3	CASSQVSDTDTQYF
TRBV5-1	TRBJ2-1	CASSPGISSYNEQFF
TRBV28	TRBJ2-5	CASSLLTPAGGRETQYF
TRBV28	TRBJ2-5	CASSLNPGWYQETQYF
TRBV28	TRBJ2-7	CASSSPHRGSYEQYF
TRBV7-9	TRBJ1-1	CASSPTTGGGGTEAFF
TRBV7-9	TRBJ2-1	CASSPTSARYNEQFF
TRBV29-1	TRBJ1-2	CSVEDRRNDYGYTF
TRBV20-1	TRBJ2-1	CSAVGLAGASPYEQFF
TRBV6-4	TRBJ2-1	CASSDSLADYNEQFF
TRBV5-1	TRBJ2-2	CASRSVRQGRTGELFF
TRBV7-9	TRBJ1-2	CASSFPAQSYGYTF
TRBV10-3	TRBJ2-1	CAISLPVYNEQFF
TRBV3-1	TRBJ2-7	CASSQDKAVTVYEQYF
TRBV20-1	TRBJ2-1	CSAKGLAGDYNEQFF